A single sample gave rise to the 9 T cell receptor beta chains below, sequenced in a study of T cells in Graves' hyperthyroidism and ophthalmopathy. The investigators amplified TCR beta CDR3 regions from RNA transcripts. First-round RT-PCR of the TCR CDR3 relied on the HTBI primer set. One entry per CDR3 protein, called by TCRdb with MiXCR from the multiplex PCR reads. The sample holds about 210,000 distinct CDR3 sequences, roughly 17% seen once. Material for sequencing was blood. These receptors all stem from a middle-aged man with Graves' hyperthyroidism.

The chain joins TRBV27 to TRBJ2-6; D tentatively reads TRBD1 or TRBD2 (5 bases each). CDR1 and CDR2 from the germline V gene are MNHEY and SMNVEV (reference sequence). CDR3 length: 15 amino acids. V was cut by 3 bases and J by 4 bases, with 10 bases left in between. The CDR3 protein is CASSLRDPGANVLTF. The CDR3 DNA reads TGTGCCAGCAGTTTGAGGGACCCCGGGGCCAACGTCCTGACTTTC. Full variable domain (rest looked up from reference TRBV27 and TRBJ2-6): EAQVTQNPRYLITVTGKKLTVTCSQNMNHEYMSWYRQDPGLGLRQIYYSMNVEVTDKGDVPEGYKVSRKEKRNFPLILESPSPNQTSLYFCASSLRDPGANVLTFGAGSRLTVL.

The V call is TRBV20-1, the J call TRBJ1-3; D gene unclear. Trimming cost V 0 bases and J 0 bases, with 12 bases left between them. Germline assignment: CDR1 DFQATT and CDR2 SNEGSKA (reference sequence). The CDR3 is 16 amino acids. This chain's CDR3 is CSARDPQSHSGNTIYF. The CDR3 DNA reads as TGCAGTGCTAGAGACCCTCAGAGCCACTCTGGAAACACCATATATTTT.

This clonotype was recorded many times. The chain carries TRBV2 and TRBJ2-1, with D possibly being TRBD1 or TRBD2 (5 bases each). Germline CDR1 is SNHLY and CDR2 is FYNNEI. This CDR3 comprises 15 residues. Trimming left V 4 bases short and J 7 bases short, with 17 bases between. The CDR3 DNA sequence: TGTGCCAGCAGTGGGGCCGGGACCCTGAGAAATGAGCAGTTCTTC. Protein product: CASSGAGTLRNEQFF.

The chain combines TRBV5-1 with TRBJ2-5; maybe TRBD1 (6 bases). The CDR3 is 15 amino acids. Germline V gene lookup returns CDR1 SGHRS and CDR2 YFSETQ. Trimming cost V 3 bases and J 2 bases, with 14 bases left between them. The CDR3 protein is CASSSQTGTQETQYF. DNA for the CDR3: TGCGCCAGCAGCTCCCAGACAGGAACTCAAGAGACCCAGTACTTC.

This clonotype was seen repeatedly, ten times or more. The gene calls are TRBV6-6 and TRBJ2-5; D is uncertain. Looked up from germline, CDR1 is MNHNY and CDR2 is SVGAGI (reference sequence). The V end lost 2 bases, the J end lost 5 bases, and 9 bases lay between the germline ends. The CDR3 is 13 amino acids. CDR3 bases: TGTGCCAGCAGTTACGGGTTCGGGGAGACCCAGTACTTC. Translating it yields CASSYGFGETQYF.

The chain links TRBV10-3 to TRBJ2-1; D might be TRBD1 (5 bases). The CDR3 is 13 amino acids. V dropped 6 bases and J dropped 7 bases, with 13 bases sitting between them. Germline V gene data show CDR1 as ENHRY and CDR2 as SYGVKD. The CDR3 region is CAIRETRVNEQFF. CDR3 nucleotides: TGTGCCATCAGGGAAACCAGGGTTAATGAGCAGTTCTTC.

V and J are TRBV18 and TRBJ2-7; either TRBD1 or TRBD2 may fit D (5 bases each). Trimming removed 0 bases from V and 3 bases from J, with 12 bases in between. CDR3 length: 15 amino acids. Germline assignment: CDR1 KGHSH and CDR2 LQKENI. CDR3 amino acids: CASSPPGVPFYEQYF. The DNA for the CDR3 is TGTGCCAGCTCACCACCGGGGGTGCCATTCTACGAGCAGTACTTC.

This clonotype was picked up many times. The V and J genes are TRBV11-3 and TRBJ2-2; no firm D call. V lost 5 bases, J lost 3 bases, and 7 bases lay in between. The germline CDR1 and CDR2 sequences are SGHNT and YENEEA. The CDR3 spans 13 residues. In DNA, the CDR3 is TGTGCCAGCAGCCAACTCGACACCGGGGAGCTGTTTTTT. This codes for CASSQLDTGELFF.

This clonotype was seen many times. V gene TRBV28 combines with J gene TRBJ2-7; 10 bases align to TRBD1. CDR1 MDHEN and CDR2 SYDVKM come from the germline V gene. The CDR3 runs 14 residues. The J segment lost 6 bases and the V segment lost 6 bases, leaving 8 bases of the junction unmatched. CDR3 coding DNA: TGTGCCAGCAGCATCGGGACAGGGGTGGGCGAGCAGTACTTC. Translating gives CASSIGTGVGEQYF. Complete variable domain (other parts from reference TRBV28 and TRBJ2-7): DVKVTQSSRYLVKRTGEKVFLECVQDMDHENMFWYRQDPGLGLRLIYFSYDVKMKEKGDIPEGYSVSREKKERFSLILESASTNQTSMYLCASSIGTGVGEQYFGPGTRLTVT.